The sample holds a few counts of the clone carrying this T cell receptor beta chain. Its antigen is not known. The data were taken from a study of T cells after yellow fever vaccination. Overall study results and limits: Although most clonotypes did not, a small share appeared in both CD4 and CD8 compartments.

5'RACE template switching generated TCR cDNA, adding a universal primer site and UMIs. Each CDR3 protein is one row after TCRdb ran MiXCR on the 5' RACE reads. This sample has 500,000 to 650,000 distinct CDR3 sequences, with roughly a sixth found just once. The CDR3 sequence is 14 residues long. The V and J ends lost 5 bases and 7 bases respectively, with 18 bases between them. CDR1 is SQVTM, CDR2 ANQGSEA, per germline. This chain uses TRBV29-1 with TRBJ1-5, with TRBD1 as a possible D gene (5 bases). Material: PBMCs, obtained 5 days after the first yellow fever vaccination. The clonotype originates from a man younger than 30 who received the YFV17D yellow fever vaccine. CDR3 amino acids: CSVRGSQASQPQHF. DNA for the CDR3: TGCAGCGTTAGGGGATCCCAGGCGTCCCAGCCCCAGCATTTT.